Listed below are T cell receptor beta chains from one sample, sequenced in a study of identical twins. TCRdb independently ran MiXCR on the 5' RACE reads; one entry per CDR3 protein. Of 500,000 to 600,000 distinct CDR3 sequences detected, around 20% appear once; the ten largest clones hold around 0.9%. Separately, the same data were catalogued under a study of T cells expressing NK-cell markers.

The sequencing sample was made of CD4+ T cells sorted from blood. These receptors all come from a woman aged 18 to 35 in good health. Both conserved end residues are part of each CDR3. The order of the fields is clone size, J gene, D gene, V gene, CDR3 DNA, CDR3 protein. D genes are given only for firm matches. The size of a clone is reported for some rows only, either as once, few or many, or as a class for expanded clones.

few	TRBJ2-1	.	TRBV6-2/TRBV6-3	TGTGCCAGCAGTTACCGGGGCCATGAGCAGTTCTTC	CASSYRGHEQFF
few	TRBJ2-7	.	TRBV29-1	TGCAGCGTTGGACAGGCCAACTACGAGCAGTACTTC	CSVGQANYEQYF
.	TRBJ2-1	TRBD2	TRBV10-3	TGTGCCATCAGTGCGAGCGGGAGCTCCTACAATGAGCAGTTCTTC	CAISASGSSYNEQFF
.	TRBJ2-5	.	TRBV20-1	TGCAGTGCTAGCGTGCGGGAGACCCAGTACTTC	CSASVRETQYF
.	TRBJ2-2	.	TRBV5-1	TGCGCCAGCAGCTTTACTTCAGGGCCCGAGTCCACCGGGGAGCTGTTTTTT	CASSFTSGPESTGELFF
.	TRBJ2-5	TRBD1	TRBV5-6	TGTGCCAGCAGCTCCAATGGACAGGGAGGAGAGACCCAGTACTTC	CASSSNGQGGETQYF
few	TRBJ2-5	TRBD2	TRBV3-1	TGTGCCAGCAGCCAGGGACTAGCGGAGGGGGAGACCCAGTACTTC	CASSQGLAEGETQYF
many	TRBJ2-7	TRBD2	TRBV27	TGTGCCAGCAGTTTAGGACTAGGCCCCTACGAGCAGTACTTC	CASSLGLGPYEQYF
.	TRBJ2-7	.	TRBV6-2/TRBV6-3	TGTGCCACCGAAGACAGGCGAAGAGCCTACGAGCAGTACTTC	CATEDRRRAYEQYF
few	TRBJ2-5	TRBD1	TRBV5-1	TGCGCCAGCAGCTTGGAAGGGACAGGGCTTGGAGAGACCCAGTACTTC	CASSLEGTGLGETQYF
.	TRBJ1-1	TRBD1	TRBV5-1	TGCGCCAGCAGCTGGCGAGGACAGGGTGAAAACACTGAAGCTTTCTTT	CASSWRGQGENTEAFF
few	TRBJ2-4	.	TRBV20-1	TGCAGTGCTTCAGGACCCGTAGCCAAAAACATTCAGTACTTC	CSASGPVAKNIQYF
.	TRBJ2-1	.	TRBV9	TGTGCCAGCAGCTCGTCCGGACCCGCCGGTGAGCAGTTCTTC	CASSSSGPAGEQFF
.	TRBJ2-5	.	TRBV5-1	TGCGCCAGCAGCTTGGTTCAGGGAGGACAGACCCAGTACTTC	CASSLVQGGQTQYF
.	TRBJ1-6	.	TRBV20-1	TGCAGTGCTAGAGATCCGGGGTCGATCCACTTT	CSARDPGSIHF
few	TRBJ1-4	.	TRBV5-1	TGCGCCAGCAGCTTGGCCCCCGGGCAGGGAGGTGAAAAACTGTTTTTT	CASSLAPGQGGEKLFF
few	TRBJ2-5	.	TRBV6-5	TGTGCCAGCAGTTACTCGAGGGGCGGGATTGAGACCCAGTACTTC	CASSYSRGGIETQYF